This T cell receptor (beta chain) was sequenced during a study of tumor and adjacent non-tumor tissue in lung cancer. Whole-study findings and limits: Compared with tumor, normal lung showed significantly lower TCR diversity.

Three rounds of nested PCR, following a modified ARM-PCR protocol, produced the TCRbeta library. From the multiplex PCR reads, TCRdb called clonotypes with MiXCR, one entry per CDR3 protein. This table holds 60,000 to 70,000 distinct CDR3 sequences, about 77% found once. This sample's RNA came from whole unsorted tissue. The normal lung tissue was taken more than 3 cm from the tumor edge. Newly diagnosed lung cancer patients had thoracic surgery in China, August–late 2014, without prior chemotherapy. Comments on this clonotype: Its antigen is unknown. Because it lacks the conserved phenylalanine or tryptophan at the end, this CDR3 is likely a read error.

The TCR comes from a man aged 55 to 70 with non-small cell lung cancer. The sequenced material came from distant non-tumor lung tissue.

CDR3 nucleotides: TGCAGAGTTGACGCGACAGCTAGCACAGATACGCAGTATGTT. This gives the protein CRVDATASTDTQYV. The gene calls are TRBV29-1 and TRBJ2-3, with D maybe TRBD1 (5 bases). Germline V CDR1 and CDR2: SQVTM, ANQGSEA. The CDR3 covers 14 residues.